This TCR beta chain derives from a study of long-term antiretroviral therapy in people with HIV. Note on this clone: Its specificity is unknown.

Every participant gave one or more pre-ART and two or more post-ART PBMC samples. Between the trimmed V and J ends, which lost 4 bases and 8 bases, there was a span of 12 bases. CDR1 is SGHRS and CDR2 is YFSETQ in the germline V gene. This CDR3 has 12 amino acids. With survey level as its setting, the immunoSEQ assay was v3.0. The assay was immunoSEQ multiplex PCR, and TCRdb's table has in-frame clones only and misses some. Here the sample spans around 30,000 clones, around 85% being singletons. Study outcomes and limitations: In HIV, the repertoires covered a tighter span of CDR3 lengths than in controls.

This clonotype was obtained from a man aged 18 to 29 with HIV. This rearrangement joins TRBV5-1 to TRBJ1-2; D is perhaps TRBD1 (5 bases). The material sequenced was unsorted PBMCs, taken approximately 3.3 years after starting antiretroviral therapy. The CDR3 here is CASSRDSGGYTF. In DNA, the CDR3 is TGCGCCAGCAGCCGCGACAGCGGGGGCTACACCTTC.